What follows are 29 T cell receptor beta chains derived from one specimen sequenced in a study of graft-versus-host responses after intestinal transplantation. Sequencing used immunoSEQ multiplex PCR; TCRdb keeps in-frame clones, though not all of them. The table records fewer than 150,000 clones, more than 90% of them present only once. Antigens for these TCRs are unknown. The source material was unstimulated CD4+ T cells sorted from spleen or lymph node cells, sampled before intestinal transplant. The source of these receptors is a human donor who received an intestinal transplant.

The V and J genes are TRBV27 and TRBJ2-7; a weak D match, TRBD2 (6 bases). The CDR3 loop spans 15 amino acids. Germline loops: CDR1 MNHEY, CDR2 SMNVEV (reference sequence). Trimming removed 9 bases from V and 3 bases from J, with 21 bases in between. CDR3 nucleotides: TGTGCCAGTCGACAAACCGGGACTCTATACTACGAGCAGTACTTC. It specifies CASRQTGTLYYEQYF.

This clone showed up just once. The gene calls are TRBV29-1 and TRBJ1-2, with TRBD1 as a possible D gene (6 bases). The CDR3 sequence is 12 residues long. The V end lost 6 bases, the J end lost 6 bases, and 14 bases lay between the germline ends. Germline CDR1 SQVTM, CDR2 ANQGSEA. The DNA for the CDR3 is TGCAGCGTCTTTCCGGCAGGGGATGGCTACACCTTC. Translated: CSVFPAGDGYTF.

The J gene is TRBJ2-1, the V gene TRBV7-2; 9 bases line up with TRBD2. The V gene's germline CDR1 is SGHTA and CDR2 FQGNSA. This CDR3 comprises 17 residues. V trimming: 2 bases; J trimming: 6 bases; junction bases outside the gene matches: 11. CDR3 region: CASSLRRSGGPGNEQFF. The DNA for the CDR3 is TGTGCCAGCAGCTTACGTCGAAGCGGGGGGCCAGGCAATGAGCAGTTCTTC.

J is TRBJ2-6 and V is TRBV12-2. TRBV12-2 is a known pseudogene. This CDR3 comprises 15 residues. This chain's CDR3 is CASPLKVSGANVLTF. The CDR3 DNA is TGTGCAAGTCCCTTAAAGGTGTCTGGGGCCAACGTCCTGACTTTC.

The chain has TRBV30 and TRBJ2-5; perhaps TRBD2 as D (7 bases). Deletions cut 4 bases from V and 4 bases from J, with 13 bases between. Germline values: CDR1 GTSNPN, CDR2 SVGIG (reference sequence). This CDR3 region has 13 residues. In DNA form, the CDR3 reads TGTGCCTGGATGGGGGGGCCCTCAGAGACCCAGTACTTC. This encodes CAWMGGPSETQYF.

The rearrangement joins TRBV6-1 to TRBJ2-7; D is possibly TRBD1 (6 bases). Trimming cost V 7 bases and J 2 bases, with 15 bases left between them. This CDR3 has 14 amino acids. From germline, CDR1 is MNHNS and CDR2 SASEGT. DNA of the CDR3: TGTGCCAGCACTTTTGTCAGGGGACCCTACGAGCAGTACTTC. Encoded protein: CASTFVRGPYEQYF.

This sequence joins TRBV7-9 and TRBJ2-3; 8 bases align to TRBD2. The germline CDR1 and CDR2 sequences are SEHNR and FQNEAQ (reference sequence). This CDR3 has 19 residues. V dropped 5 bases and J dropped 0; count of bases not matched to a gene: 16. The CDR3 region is CASSRTVGGGNPSTDTQYF. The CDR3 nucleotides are TGTGCCAGCAGCCGCACGGTCGGCGGGGGGAACCCTAGCACAGATACGCAGTATTTT.

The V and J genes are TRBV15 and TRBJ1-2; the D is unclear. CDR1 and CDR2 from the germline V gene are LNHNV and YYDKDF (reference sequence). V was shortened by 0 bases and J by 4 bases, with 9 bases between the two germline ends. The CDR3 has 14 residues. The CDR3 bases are TGTGCCACCAGCAGAGAGGCAGGCGCCTATGGCTACACCTTC. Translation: CATSREAGAYGYTF.

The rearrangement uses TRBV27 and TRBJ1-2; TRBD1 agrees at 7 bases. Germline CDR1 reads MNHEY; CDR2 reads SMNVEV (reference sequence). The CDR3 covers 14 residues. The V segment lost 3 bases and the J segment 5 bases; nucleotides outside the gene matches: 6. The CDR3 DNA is TGTGCCAGCAGTTTCCTGGGGACAGATTATGGCTACACCTTC. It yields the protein CASSFLGTDYGYTF.

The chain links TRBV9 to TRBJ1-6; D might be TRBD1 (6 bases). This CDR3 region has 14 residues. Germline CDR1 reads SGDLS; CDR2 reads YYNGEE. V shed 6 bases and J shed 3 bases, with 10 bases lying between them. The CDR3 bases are TGTGCCAGCAATATACAGGGCTATAATTCACCCCTCCACTTT. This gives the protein CASNIQGYNSPLHF.

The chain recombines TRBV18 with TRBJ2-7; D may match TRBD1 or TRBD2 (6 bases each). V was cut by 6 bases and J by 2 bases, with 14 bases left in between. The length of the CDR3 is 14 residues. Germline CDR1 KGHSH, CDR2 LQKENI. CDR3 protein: CASSRERGPYEQYF. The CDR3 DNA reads TGTGCCAGCTCCAGGGAACGGGGGCCCTACGAGCAGTACTTC.

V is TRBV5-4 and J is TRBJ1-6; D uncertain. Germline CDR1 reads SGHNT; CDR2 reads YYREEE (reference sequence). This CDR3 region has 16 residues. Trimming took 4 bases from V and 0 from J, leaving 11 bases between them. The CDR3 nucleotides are TGTGCCAGCAGCCCATCCGGGAGCTCCTATAATTCACCCCTCCACTTT. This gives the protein CASSPSGSSYNSPLHF.

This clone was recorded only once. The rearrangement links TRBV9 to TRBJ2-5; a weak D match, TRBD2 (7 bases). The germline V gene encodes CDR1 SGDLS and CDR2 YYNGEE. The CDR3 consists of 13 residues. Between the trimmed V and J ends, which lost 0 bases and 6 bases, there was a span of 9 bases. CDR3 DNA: TGTGCCAGCAGCGTAGCGGGGGGCCAGACCCAGTACTTC. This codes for CASSVAGGQTQYF.

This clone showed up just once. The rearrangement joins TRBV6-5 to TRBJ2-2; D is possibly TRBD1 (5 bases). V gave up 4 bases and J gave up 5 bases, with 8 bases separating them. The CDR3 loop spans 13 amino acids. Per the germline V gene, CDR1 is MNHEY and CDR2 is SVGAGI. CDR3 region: CASSSHRTGELFF. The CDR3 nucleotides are TGTGCCAGCAGTTCCCACAGGACCGGGGAGCTGTTTTTT.

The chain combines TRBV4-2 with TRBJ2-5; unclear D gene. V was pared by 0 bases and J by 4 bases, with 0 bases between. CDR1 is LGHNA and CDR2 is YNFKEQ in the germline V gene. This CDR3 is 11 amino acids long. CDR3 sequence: CASSQEETQYF. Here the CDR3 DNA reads TGTGCCAGCAGCCAAGAAGAGACCCAGTACTTC.

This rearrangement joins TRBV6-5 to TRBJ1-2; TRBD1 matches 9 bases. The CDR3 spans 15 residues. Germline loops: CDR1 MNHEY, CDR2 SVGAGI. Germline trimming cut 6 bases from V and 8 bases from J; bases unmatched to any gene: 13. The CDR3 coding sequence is TGTGCCAGCAGACCGCCCCCGGGACAGGGTTACGGCTACACCTTC. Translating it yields CASRPPPGQGYGYTF.

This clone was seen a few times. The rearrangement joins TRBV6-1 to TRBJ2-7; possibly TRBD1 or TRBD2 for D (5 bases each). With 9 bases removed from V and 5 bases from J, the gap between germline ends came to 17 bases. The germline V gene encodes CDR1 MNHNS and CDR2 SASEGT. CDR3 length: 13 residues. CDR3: CASRWGWSNEQYF. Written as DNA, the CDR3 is TGTGCCAGTCGGTGGGGGTGGTCCAACGAGCAGTACTTC.

The CDR3 protein is CASSVTGTGTYNEQFF. The CDR3 DNA reads TGCGCCAGCAGCGTTACCGGGACAGGGACCTACAATGAGCAGTTCTTC. This chain connects TRBV5-1 to TRBJ2-1, with TRBD1 identical over 9 bases. The ends lost 4 bases at V and 2 bases at J; junction bases unmatched: 7. Germline loops: CDR1 SGHRS, CDR2 YFSETQ. The CDR3 has 16 amino acids.

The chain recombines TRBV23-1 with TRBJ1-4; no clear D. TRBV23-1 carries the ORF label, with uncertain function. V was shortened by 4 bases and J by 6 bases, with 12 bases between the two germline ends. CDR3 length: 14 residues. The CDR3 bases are TGCGCCAGCAGTCTTTACCCCGGGTATGAAAAACTGTTTTTT. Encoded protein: CASSLYPGYEKLFF.

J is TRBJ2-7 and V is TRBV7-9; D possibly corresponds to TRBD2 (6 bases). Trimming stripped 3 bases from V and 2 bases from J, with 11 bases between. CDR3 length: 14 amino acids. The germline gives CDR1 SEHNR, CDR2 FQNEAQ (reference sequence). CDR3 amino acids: CASSFAGGTYEQYF. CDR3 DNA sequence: TGTGCCAGCAGCTTCGCCGGAGGGACCTACGAGCAGTACTTC.

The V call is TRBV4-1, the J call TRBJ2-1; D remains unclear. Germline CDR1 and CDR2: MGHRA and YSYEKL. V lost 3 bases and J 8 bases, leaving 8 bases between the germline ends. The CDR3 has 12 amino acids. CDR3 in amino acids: CASSHPRDEQFF. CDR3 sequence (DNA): TGCGCCAGCAGCCACCCGAGAGATGAGCAGTTCTTC.

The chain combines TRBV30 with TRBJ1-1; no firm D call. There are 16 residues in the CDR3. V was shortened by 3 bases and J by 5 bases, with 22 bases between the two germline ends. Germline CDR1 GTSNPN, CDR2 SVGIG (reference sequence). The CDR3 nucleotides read TGTGCCTGGAGCCCGGTCCCGGCCAAGGGTGGGACTGAAGCTTTCTTT. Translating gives CAWSPVPAKGGTEAFF. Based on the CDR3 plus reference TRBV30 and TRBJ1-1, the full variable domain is SQTIHQWPATLVQPVGSPLSLECTVEGTSNPNLYWYRQAAGRGLQLLFYSVGIGQISSEVPQNLSASRPQDRQFILSSKKLLLSDSGFYLCAWSPVPAKGGTEAFFGQGTRLTVV.

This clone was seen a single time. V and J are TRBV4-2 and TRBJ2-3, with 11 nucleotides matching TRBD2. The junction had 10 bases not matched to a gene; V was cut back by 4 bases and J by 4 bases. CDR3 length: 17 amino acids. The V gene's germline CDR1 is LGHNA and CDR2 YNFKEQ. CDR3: CASSRRASGGLADTQYF. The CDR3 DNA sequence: TGTGCCAGCAGCCGAAGGGCTAGCGGGGGGCTCGCAGATACGCAGTATTTT.

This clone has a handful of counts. In DNA form, the CDR3 reads TGTGCCAGTAGTCCCCCACGGACAGGGGGCGGACCTTTCTTT. Translated, it gives CASSPPRTGGGPFF. The chain employs TRBV19 and TRBJ1-1, with 11 nucleotides matching TRBD1. Germline-derived CDR1 and CDR2 are LNHDA and SQIVND (reference sequence). The CDR3 extends over 14 amino acids. J gave up 12 bases and V 5 bases, and 11 bases lay outside the gene matches.

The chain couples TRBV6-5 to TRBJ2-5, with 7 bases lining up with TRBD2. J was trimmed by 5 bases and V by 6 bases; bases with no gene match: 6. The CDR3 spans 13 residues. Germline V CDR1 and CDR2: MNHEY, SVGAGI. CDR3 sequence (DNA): TGTGCCAGCAGCCGCGGGGGAAGGGAGACCCAGTACTTC. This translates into CASSRGGRETQYF.

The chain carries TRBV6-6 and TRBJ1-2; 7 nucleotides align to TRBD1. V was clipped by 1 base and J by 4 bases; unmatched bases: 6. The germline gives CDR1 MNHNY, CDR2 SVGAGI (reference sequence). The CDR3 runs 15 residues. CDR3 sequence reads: CASSYLGDSPYGYTF. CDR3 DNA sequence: TGTGCCAGCAGTTACTTAGGGGACAGCCCCTATGGCTACACCTTC.

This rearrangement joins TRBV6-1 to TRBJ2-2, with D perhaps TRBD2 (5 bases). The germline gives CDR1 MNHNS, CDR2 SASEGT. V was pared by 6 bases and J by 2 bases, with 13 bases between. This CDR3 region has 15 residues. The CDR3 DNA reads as TGTGCCAGCAGCCTCCACGGGATCAACACCGGGGAGCTGTTTTTT. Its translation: CASSLHGINTGELFF.

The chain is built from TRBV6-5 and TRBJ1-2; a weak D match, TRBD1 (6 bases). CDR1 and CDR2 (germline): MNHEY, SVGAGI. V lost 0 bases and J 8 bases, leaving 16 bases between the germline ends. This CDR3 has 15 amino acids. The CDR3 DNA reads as TGTGCCAGCAGTTACTCGAAGTGGACAGATGGCGGCTACACCTTC. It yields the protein CASSYSKWTDGGYTF.

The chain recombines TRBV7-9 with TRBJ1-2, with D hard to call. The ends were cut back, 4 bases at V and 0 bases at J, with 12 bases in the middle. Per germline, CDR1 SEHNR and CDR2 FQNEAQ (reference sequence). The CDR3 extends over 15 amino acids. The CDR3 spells CASSSREGSNYGYTF. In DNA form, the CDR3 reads TGTGCCAGCAGCTCCAGAGAAGGATCTAACTATGGCTACACCTTC.